The clone carrying this T cell receptor (beta chain) was seen more than once but under ten times. Its target is not known. This specimen comes from a study of human T cells and chemical hapten exposure. Looking at the study overall: Patients received weekly diphenylcyclopropenone doses to the scalp throughout the roughly 23-week study.

Time point denoted: patch test 2, 6 weeks after DPC sensitization. Treatment given: therapeutic diphenylcyclopropenone sensitization with weekly scalp DPC. TCRdb itself ran the RACE reads through MiXCR, one entry per CDR3 protein. There are some 90,000 distinct CDR3 sequences in the sample; more than 9.5% occur only once, and about 3% lies in the top ten. Whole-study results and caveats: Expanded TCRs produced significantly more large CDR3 similarity clusters than controls did.

Germline lookup yields CDR1 MNHEY and CDR2 SVGAGI. The CDR3 sequence is 15 residues long. V shed 5 bases and J shed 5 bases, with 19 bases lying between them. The receptor's source is a woman between 40 and 50 years old with alopecia areata. Some clones in this sample may be carry-over from other donors' samples. The input for sequencing was whole blood, taken in connection with sensitization to the hapten diphenylcyclopropenone (DPC). The gene calls are TRBV6-5 and TRBJ2-7, with D uncertain. This CDR3 reads CASSNRRPPRDEQYF. For the CDR3, the DNA is TGTGCCAGCAGTAACCGCAGGCCGCCCCGGGACGAGCAGTACTTC.